These 19 T cell receptor beta chains came from one sample sequenced in a study of regulatory T cells in long-lasting Graves disease. Time point indicated: newly diagnosed GD, antithyroid drugs for less than 3 months. Making the TCR library involved RNA that had been extracted from PBMCs. According to the study, TCR beta libraries were built with iRepertoire HTBI primers and CDR3-region Arm-PCR. Each CDR3 protein is one row after TCRdb ran MiXCR on the multiplex PCR reads. The sample comprises 400,000 to 450,000 distinct CDR3 sequences, 14% to 15% of which are singletons, and roughly 17% rests with the top ten. This sample was also put to use in a study of T cells in Graves' hyperthyroidism and ophthalmopathy.

The starting material was peripheral blood mononuclear cells (PBMCs), obtained at new diagnosis, from a patient treated with antithyroid drugs. Every receptor here comes from a woman aged 25 to 45 with Graves disease.

In this sample, this clonotype turned up many times. The chain combines TRBV13 with TRBJ2-3, with 7 positions matching TRBD1. There are 15 residues in the CDR3. V dropped 4 bases and J dropped 0; count of bases not matched to a gene: 4. CDR1 is PRHDT and CDR2 is FYEKMQ in the germline V gene (reference sequence). The CDR3 nucleotides are TGTGCCAGCAGCTCCGGACAGGACAGCACAGATACGCAGTATTTT. Amino acid sequence: CASSSGQDSTDTQYF.

This clonotype was picked up many times. The rearrangement uses TRBV5-5 and TRBJ2-7; D not certain. Germline CDR1 SGHKS, CDR2 YYEKEE (reference sequence). Deletions cut 4 bases from V and 0 bases from J, with 14 bases between. The CDR3 is 15 residues long. CDR3 amino acids: CASSQGWQSSYEQYF. In nucleotides, the CDR3 is TGTGCCAGCAGCCAAGGATGGCAGAGCTCCTACGAGCAGTACTTC.

About this clonotype itself: Germline and junction disagree at one end, which may indicate a read error. The chain employs TRBV12-3 or TRBV12-4 and TRBJ1-2, with a weak D call TRBD1 (5 bases). This CDR3 spans 14 amino acids. CDR3 DNA: TGTGCCGGCAGCCGAGGAGGGGTGGGGTATGGCTACACCTTC. It is translated as CAGSRGGVGYGYTF.

CDR3 in amino acids: CSARDRRGQETQYF. In DNA form, the CDR3 reads TGCAGTGCTAGAGATAGGAGGGGGCAAGAGACCCAGTACTTC. The rearrangement joins TRBV20-1 to TRBJ2-5; the D gene could be TRBD1 or TRBD2 (6 bases each). The V end was cut by 0 bases, the J end by 2 bases, with 10 bases between. The CDR3 sequence is 14 residues long. Germline loops: CDR1 DFQATT, CDR2 SNEGSKA (reference sequence).

The J gene is TRBJ2-7, the V gene TRBV4-1, with TRBD1 matching 7 bases. Germline V gives CDR1 MGHRA, CDR2 YSYEKL. Trimming took 0 bases from V and 1 from J; bases not matched to a gene: 3. The CDR3 consists of 15 residues. CDR3 coding DNA: TGCGCCAGCAGCCAAGAGGGACAGAGGTCCTACGAGCAGTACTTC. It encodes CASSQEGQRSYEQYF.

This chain joins TRBV10-3 and TRBJ2-3; TRBD2 is a possible D gene (5 bases). Germline V gives CDR1 ENHRY, CDR2 SYGVKD. This CDR3 has 12 residues. Trimming removed 9 bases from V and 1 base from J, with 8 bases in between. CDR3: CAMAGGTDTQYF. In DNA, the CDR3 is TGTGCCATGGCGGGCGGCACAGATACGCAGTATTTT.

This clonotype came up a few times. V and J are TRBV6-1 and TRBJ1-4; 9 bases fit TRBD1. The V gene's germline CDR1 is MNHNS and CDR2 SASEGT. The CDR3 runs to 14 residues. V lost 6 bases and J lost 6; bases outside the gene matches: 5. For the CDR3, the DNA is TGTGCCAGCAGGCCCGGGACAGGGCATGAAAAACTGTTTTTT. This translates into CASRPGTGHEKLFF.

This clonotype was detected a few times. The V gene is TRBV6-1, the J gene TRBJ2-4; 8 bases line up with TRBD2. The junction had 7 bases not matched to a gene; V was cut back by 6 bases and J by 3 bases. The CDR3 length is 15 residues. The germline V gene encodes CDR1 MNHNS and CDR2 SASEGT. CDR3 region: CASSPLGLGKNIQYF. In DNA, the CDR3 is TGTGCCAGCAGCCCCCTGGGACTAGGCAAAAACATTCAGTACTTC.

This clonotype appeared many times. The V gene is TRBV20-1, the J gene TRBJ2-5, with D possibly matching TRBD2 (7 bases). The CDR3 is made up of 14 amino acids. Trimming took 6 bases from V and 2 from J, leaving 16 bases between them. Germline loops: CDR1 DFQATT, CDR2 SNEGSKA (reference sequence). CDR3 coding DNA: TGCAGTGCAATCCCAGGGGAGGGGCAAGAGACCCAGTACTTC. It yields the protein CSAIPGEGQETQYF.

This clonotype has at least ten counts. The chain joins TRBV5-6 to TRBJ1-1; 10 bases are shared with TRBD1. Germline CDR1 is SGHDT and CDR2 is YYEEEE. This CDR3 spans 15 amino acids. V lost 0 bases and J lost 6; bases outside the gene matches: 5. Here the CDR3 reads CASSLGGQGSPEAFF. The CDR3 DNA follows: TGTGCCAGCAGCTTGGGGGGACAGGGGTCTCCTGAAGCTTTCTTT.

In this sample, this clonotype turned up a few times. The V call is TRBV12-3 or TRBV12-4, the J call TRBJ2-1; TRBD2 matches at 10 bases. This CDR3 region has 17 residues. V gave up 3 bases and J gave up 8 bases; unmatched junction bases: 13. The CDR3 DNA follows: TGTGCCAGCAGTTTTCTCAGCGGGAGGGACAGTTTCGATGAGCAGTTCTTC. This encodes CASSFLSGRDSFDEQFF.

The chain joins TRBV19 to TRBJ1-5, with TRBD1 identical over 8 bases. Germline trimming cut 3 bases from V and 2 bases from J; bases unmatched to any gene: 6. Germline V gene sequence: CDR1 LNHDA, CDR2 SQIVND (reference sequence). This CDR3 is built from 16 residues. CDR3 region: CASSMWTGKRNQPQHF. CDR3 nucleotide sequence: TGTGCCAGTAGTATGTGGACAGGGAAGCGCAATCAGCCCCAGCATTTT.

This chain links TRBV19 with TRBJ1-4; 8 bases are shared with TRBD1. Germline V lookup: CDR1 LNHDA, CDR2 SQIVND (reference sequence). V gave up 4 bases and J gave up 2 bases; unmatched junction bases: 6. The CDR3 has 16 residues. CDR3 DNA: TGTGCCAGTAGTAGCTGGGACAGGCGCACTAATGAAAAACTGTTTTTT. It encodes CASSSWDRRTNEKLFF.

This clonotype was detected only a few times. V gene TRBV30 combines with J gene TRBJ1-5, with 10 positions matching TRBD1. The V segment lost 1 base and the J segment 9 bases; nucleotides outside the gene matches: 12. The germline CDR1 and CDR2 sequences are GTSNPN and SVGIG (reference sequence). This CDR3 has 16 amino acids. The DNA for the CDR3 is TGTGCCTGGAGTGCCCTAACCGGGACAGGGGATCTGCCCCAGCATTTT. Residues: CAWSALTGTGDLPQHF.

This clonotype has only a few counts. The rearrangement joins TRBV5-1 to TRBJ2-7, with D maybe TRBD2 (5 bases). V was trimmed by 4 bases and J by 13 bases, leaving 18 bases between them. Germline V gene sequence: CDR1 SGHRS, CDR2 YFSETQ. The CDR3 spans 12 residues. This CDR3 reads CASSPSSDPLYF. The CDR3 region has the DNA TGCGCCAGCAGCCCTAGTAGCGATCCCCTCTACTTC.

This clonotype has a count of ten or more. The V and J genes are TRBV30 and TRBJ2-7; D gene unclear. With 1 base removed from V and 7 bases from J, the gap between germline ends came to 11 bases. This CDR3 region has 12 residues. Germline CDR1 reads GTSNPN; CDR2 reads SVGIG (reference sequence). CDR3: CAWSANRGEQYF. CDR3 DNA: TGTGCCTGGAGTGCCAATAGAGGAGAGCAGTACTTC. The complete variable domain, with remaining parts taken from reference TRBV30 and TRBJ2-7, reads SQTIHQWPATLVQPVGSPLSLECTVEGTSNPNLYWYRQAAGRGLQLLFYSVGIGQISSEVPQNLSASRPQDRQFILSSKKLLLSDSGFYLCAWSANRGEQYFGPGTRLTVT.

V usage is TRBV20-1 and J usage is TRBJ2-2, with 7 bases aligning to TRBD1. The germline V gene has CDR1 DFQATT and CDR2 SNEGSKA (reference sequence). V shed 2 bases and J 0 bases; nucleotides not matched to a gene: 6. The CDR3 is made up of 16 amino acids. The chain's CDR3 is CSARSVQGPNTGELFF. CDR3 bases: TGCAGTGCTAGATCGGTACAGGGGCCGAACACCGGGGAGCTGTTTTTT.

V usage is TRBV20-1 and J usage is TRBJ1-4; no reliable D call. Per germline, CDR1 DFQATT and CDR2 SNEGSKA (reference sequence). The length of the CDR3 is 16 residues. Trimming pared 0 bases from V and 3 bases from J, leaving 14 bases between. The CDR3, as DNA: TGCAGTGCTAGAGACTTGTACGGACTTGCTAATGAAAAACTGTTTTTT. Its protein is CSARDLYGLANEKLFF.

On this clonotype: It is likely a read error: a sequence one base away is far more abundant. CDR3: CASSPGLAGWNEQSF. DNA for the CDR3: TGTGCCAGCAGCCCAGGACTAGCGGGGTGGAATGAGCAGTCCTTC. This chain uses TRBV7-3 with TRBJ2-5, with TRBD2 identical over 12 bases. The V gene's germline CDR1 is SGHTA and CDR2 FQGTGA. This CDR3 is 15 amino acids long.